This TCR beta chain appears in the sequencing data of a study of T cell responses to AZD1222 COVID-19 vaccine. General observations from the study: It was only a handful of AZD1222 recipients who were seropositive at baseline. At 160-218 and 743-854, vaccine-associated CD4 TCRs were dominant, and they spanned spike. Spike-specific TCR breadth and depth rose after two AZD1222 doses. A mostly white British donor set with more females was recruited, and clonal diversity was possibly underestimated.

Produced via immunoSEQ multiplex PCR; TCRdb's table is partial and in-frame only. The data contain fewer than 150,000 clones, around 84% of them singletons. From germline, CDR1 is LGHDT and CDR2 YNNKEL (reference sequence). The CDR3 covers 17 residues. Trimming shortened V by 0 bases and J by 2 bases, and 14 bases separated the two germline ends. Remarks on this clone: Its antigen is still unknown.

The material was peripheral blood, obtained 28 days after the second AZD1222 dose. The chain joins TRBV3-1 (or the pseudogene TRBV3-2) to TRBJ2-4; the D gene is possibly TRBD1 (5 bases). The TCR originated in an adult who received the AZD1222 COVID-19 vaccine. CDR3 in amino acids: CASSQERQGRPKNIQYF. CDR3 in DNA: TGTGCCAGCAGCCAAGAGAGGCAGGGAAGACCCAAAAACATTCAGTACTTC.